Each of the 29 T cell receptor beta chains below was sequenced from the same sample in a study of shared clonotypes between healthy human individuals. The assay was immunoSEQ multiplex PCR, and TCRdb's table has in-frame clones only and misses some. The profile covers 550,000 to 600,000 clones, with roughly 98% appearing a single time and 0.3% taken by the ten largest. In the naive CD8 group, cells lacked CD45RO and were positively selected for CCR7, so terminally differentiated effector memory CD45RA+ cells were left out. Sequenced material: naive CD8+ T cells sorted from blood. The receptors here all came from a young man in good health.

The V gene is TRBV6-5, the J gene TRBJ2-2; 7 bases map to TRBD2. V lost 1 base, J lost 3 bases, and 5 bases stayed unmatched. The CDR3 length is 16 residues. The germline V gene has CDR1 MNHEY and CDR2 SVGAGI. The CDR3 sequence is CASSYWAGEDTGELFF. The CDR3 region has the DNA TGTGCCAGCAGTTACTGGGCGGGAGAGGACACCGGGGAGCTGTTTTTT.

The DNA of the CDR3 is TGTGCCAGTAGTATAGTGGAGGGGGTGAACACTGAAGCTTTCTTT. Translating it yields CASSIVEGVNTEAFF. The gene calls are TRBV19 and TRBJ1-1; possible D gene TRBD1, 6 bases. The V end was cut by 1 base, the J end by 0 bases, with 9 bases between. CDR1 and CDR2 (germline): LNHDA, SQIVND (reference sequence). CDR3 size: 15 residues.

The chain uses TRBV7-2 and TRBJ2-7; D gene ambiguous. The CDR3 is 13 amino acids. The V end was cut by 3 bases, the J end by 1 base, with 7 bases between. Germline values: CDR1 SGHTA, CDR2 FQGNSA. The CDR3 nucleotides read TGTGCCAGCAGCTTTAGTGATTCCTACGAGCAGTACTTC. As protein: CASSFSDSYEQYF.

This chain connects TRBV4-1 to TRBJ2-1; D is uncertain. The germline V and J ends were trimmed by 3 bases and 7 bases, with 25 bases remaining between them. The CDR3 loop spans 18 amino acids. CDR1 is MGHRA, CDR2 YSYEKL, per germline. As DNA, the CDR3 is TGCGCCAGCAGCCAGGAACAAGATATAGTTAGTTTCCATAATGAGCAGTTCTTC. Protein product: CASSQEQDIVSFHNEQFF.

The chain uses TRBV7-9 and TRBJ1-1, with D possibly matching TRBD1 (5 bases). CDR3 length: 15 amino acids. Trimming pared 6 bases from V and 4 bases from J, leaving 18 bases between. The germline CDR1 and CDR2 sequences are SEHNR and FQNEAQ (reference sequence). Written as DNA, the CDR3 is TGTGCCAGCAGACCCCCCCTTGACAGTAGCACTGAAGCTTTCTTT. This codes for CASRPPLDSSTEAFF.

The chain joins TRBV15 to TRBJ1-2; perhaps TRBD1 as D (5 bases). The CDR3 covers 14 residues. V dropped 0 bases and J dropped 4 bases, with 9 bases sitting between them. Germline CDR1 LNHNV, CDR2 YYDKDF (reference sequence). The DNA for the CDR3 is TGTGCCACCAGCAGAGATCGGGGGGGCTATGGCTACACCTTC. It translates to CATSRDRGGYGYTF.

This rearrangement joins TRBV6-4 to TRBJ1-4, with a possible D match to TRBD1 (5 bases). The CDR3 is 14 amino acids. V was shortened by 8 bases and J by 6 bases, with 16 bases between the two germline ends. Germline V gives CDR1 MRHNA, CDR2 SNTAGT. The CDR3 spells CASVTGLGDEKLFF. The CDR3 nucleotides read TGTGCCAGCGTTACAGGCTTAGGGGATGAAAAACTGTTTTTT.

The chain has TRBV10-2 and TRBJ2-2; D may be TRBD1 (5 bases). Between the trimmed V and J ends, which lost 8 bases and 0 bases, there was a span of 13 bases. This CDR3 comprises 15 residues. Germline lookup yields CDR1 WSHSY and CDR2 SAAADI. This CDR3 reads CASYGIGANTGELFF. CDR3 DNA sequence: TGCGCCAGCTACGGTATAGGGGCGAACACCGGGGAGCTGTTTTTT.

The chain couples TRBV11-2 to TRBJ2-1; 7 nucleotides align to TRBD1. Per germline, CDR1 SGHAT and CDR2 FQNNGV. V shed 0 bases and J 3 bases; nucleotides not matched to a gene: 5. The CDR3 length is 16 residues. CDR3 residues: CASSLDPQGVYNEQFF. DNA for the CDR3: TGTGCCAGCAGCTTAGACCCCCAGGGGGTCTACAATGAGCAGTTCTTC.

CDR3 in amino acids: CAISESTRQKNLRSSYNEQFF. DNA for the CDR3: TGTGCCATCAGTGAGTCGACGAGGCAGAAAAACTTGAGGAGCTCCTACAATGAGCAGTTCTTC. The chain joins TRBV10-3 to TRBJ2-1; D uncertain. The CDR3 extends over 21 amino acids. Germline V CDR1 and CDR2: ENHRY, SYGVKD. The V gene lost 0 bases and the J gene lost 0 bases, with 24 bases spanning the gap.

This clone was seen just once. The chain joins TRBV10-2 to TRBJ2-7, with 7 bases matching TRBD2. Germline loops: CDR1 WSHSY, CDR2 SAAADI. This CDR3 has 15 amino acids. Germline trimming cut 3 bases from V and 0 bases from J; bases unmatched to any gene: 5. In DNA, the CDR3 is TGCGCCAGCAGTGATCAGAGCGGGACCTCCTACGAGCAGTACTTC. Translated, it gives CASSDQSGTSYEQYF.

The chain employs TRBV11-2 and TRBJ2-1, with D perhaps TRBD2 (6 bases). V was shortened by 6 bases and J by 3 bases, with 15 bases between the two germline ends. This CDR3 is 15 amino acids long. Germline V gives CDR1 SGHAT, CDR2 FQNNGV. The CDR3 is CASRFIAALYNEQFF. CDR3 sequence (DNA): TGTGCCAGCAGGTTCATAGCGGCTCTCTACAATGAGCAGTTCTTC.

The chain employs TRBV10-3 and TRBJ2-7, with TRBD1 matching 11 bases. The CDR3 has 17 amino acids. Losses at the gene ends were 2 bases for V and 3 bases for J; bases not matched to a gene: 9. Per germline, CDR1 ENHRY and CDR2 SYGVKD. In DNA, the CDR3 is TGTGCCATCAGTGAGGACGGGGACAGGGGGTCGTACTACGAGCAGTACTTC. Its protein is CAISEDGDRGSYYEQYF.

The chain uses TRBV5-1 and TRBJ2-2, with 10 bases fitting TRBD2. V was pared by 0 bases and J by 5 bases, with 10 bases of the junction left unmatched. CDR1 SGHRS and CDR2 YFSETQ come from the germline V gene. This CDR3 is built from 18 residues. This CDR3 reads CASSLGPSGSGRTGELFF. The CDR3, as DNA: TGCGCCAGCAGCTTGGGGCCTAGCGGGAGTGGGAGAACCGGGGAGCTGTTTTTT.

The chain's CDR3 is CASSLNRGVYSGANVLTF. The CDR3, as DNA: TGTGCCAGCAGCTTGAACAGGGGGGTCTACTCTGGGGCCAACGTCCTGACTTTC. The chain is built from TRBV5-4 and TRBJ2-6, with 8 bases that match TRBD1. Germline values: CDR1 SGHNT, CDR2 YYREEE (reference sequence). The CDR3 extends over 18 amino acids. With V trimmed by 1 base and J by 0 bases, 6 bases remained unmatched.

The V gene is TRBV5-8, the J gene TRBJ2-5, with a weak D call TRBD1 (5 bases). The CDR3 spans 17 residues. V was cut by 3 bases and J by 2 bases, with 20 bases left in between. Looked up from germline, CDR1 is SGHTS and CDR2 is YDEGEE. CDR3 sequence (DNA): TGTGCCAGCAGCTCGGGCCAGGGAATTGGTGGGCAAGAGACCCAGTACTTC. This codes for CASSSGQGIGGQETQYF.

The rearrangement links TRBV19 to TRBJ2-7; 7 bases are a match to TRBD1. The CDR3 consists of 12 residues. The germline CDR1 and CDR2 sequences are LNHDA and SQIVND (reference sequence). Germline trimming cut 5 bases from V and 6 bases from J; bases unmatched to any gene: 4. In DNA, the CDR3 is TGTGCCAGTAGTCAACAGGGGAGCGAGCAGTACTTC. Amino acids: CASSQQGSEQYF. Complete variable domain (other parts from reference TRBV19 and TRBJ2-7): DGGITQSPKYLFRKEGQNVTLSCEQNLNHDAMYWYRQDPGQGLRLIYYSQIVNDFQKGDIAEGYSVSREKKESFPLTVTSAQKNPTAFYLCASSQQGSEQYFGPGTRLTVT.

The CDR3 DNA reads TGTGCCAGTAGCCTACTAGCGGTGAGCACAGATACGCAGTATTTT. This gives the protein CASSLLAVSTDTQYF. The chain is built from TRBV19 and TRBJ2-3; 8 nucleotides agree with TRBD2. There are 15 residues in the CDR3. Germline V gene lookup returns CDR1 LNHDA and CDR2 SQIVND (reference sequence). V dropped 6 bases and J dropped 0; count of bases not matched to a gene: 5.

This chain uses TRBV29-1 with TRBJ2-2, with D perhaps TRBD1 (5 bases). Deletions cut 7 bases from V and 1 base from J, with 10 bases between. CDR3 size: 13 residues. Germline V CDR1 and CDR2: SQVTM, ANQGSEA. The CDR3 DNA sequence: TGCAGCGCCACAGGACAGAACACCGGGGAGCTGTTTTTT. Translation: CSATGQNTGELFF.

The chain recombines TRBV6-1 with TRBJ2-3, with TRBD2 matching over 7 bases. The CDR3 contains 15 residues. Unmatched junction bases numbered 6, after V lost 3 bases and J lost 3 bases. Germline V gene data show CDR1 as MNHNS and CDR2 as SASEGT. This CDR3 is CASSESSGSTDTQYF. CDR3 sequence (DNA): TGTGCCAGCAGTGAGTCTAGCGGTAGTACAGATACGCAGTATTTT.

The V and J genes are TRBV7-9 and TRBJ1-1; D ambiguous. The CDR3 covers 15 residues. Per the germline V gene, CDR1 is SEHNR and CDR2 is FQNEAQ (reference sequence). Deletions cut 1 base from V and 4 bases from J, with 13 bases between. The CDR3 DNA sequence: TGTGCCAGCAGCTTAGAAGGTGGTGGGATCACTGAAGCTTTCTTT. Its protein product is CASSLEGGGITEAFF.

This chain joins TRBV5-4 and TRBJ1-2, with 9 bases lining up with TRBD1. The junction had 6 bases not matched to a gene; V was cut back by 3 bases and J by 3 bases. The CDR3 contains 15 residues. Per germline, CDR1 SGHNT and CDR2 YYREEE (reference sequence). CDR3 nucleotide sequence: TGTGCCAGCAGCTCATCGGACAGGGGTTACTATGGCTACACCTTC. Translated, it gives CASSSSDRGYYGYTF.

This clone was seen once. The V gene is TRBV7-9, the J gene TRBJ2-1, with TRBD1 identical over 8 bases. The germline gives CDR1 SEHNR, CDR2 FQNEAQ (reference sequence). J lost 5 bases, V lost 8 bases, and 5 bases had no gene match. The CDR3 extends over 13 amino acids. The CDR3 region is CASVGQENNEQFF. CDR3 coding DNA: TGTGCCAGCGTGGGACAGGAGAACAATGAGCAGTTCTTC. The complete variable domain, with remaining parts taken from reference TRBV7-9 and TRBJ2-1, reads DTGVSQNPRHKITKRGQNVTFRCDPISEHNRLYWYRQTLGQGPEFLTYFQNEAQLEKSRLLSDRFSAERPKGSFSTLEIQRTEQGDSAMYLCASVGQENNEQFFGPGTRLTVL.

The V and J genes are TRBV11-2 and TRBJ1-1; TRBD1 matches at 9 bases. Germline CDR1 and CDR2: SGHAT and FQNNGV. This CDR3 region has 15 residues. The J segment lost 4 bases and the V segment lost 5 bases, leaving 8 bases of the junction unmatched. The CDR3 nucleotides read TGTGCCAGCAGCGTGGGACAGGGTCGAGCCACTGAAGCTTTCTTT. Translated, it gives CASSVGQGRATEAFF.

The CDR3 reads CASSNQGNYGYTF. The DNA of the CDR3 is TGTGCCAGCAGCAACCAAGGGAACTATGGCTACACCTTC. The chain joins TRBV11-2 to TRBJ1-2; the D is unclear. V was shortened by 5 bases and J by 2 bases, with 9 bases between the two germline ends. Germline-derived CDR1 and CDR2 are SGHAT and FQNNGV. The CDR3 is 13 amino acids.

This chain links TRBV7-2 with TRBJ2-2, with a possible D match to TRBD2 (5 bases). The length of the CDR3 is 13 residues. V was pared by 5 bases and J by 4 bases, with 8 bases between. Germline V lookup: CDR1 SGHTA, CDR2 FQGNSA. CDR3 sequence (DNA): TGTGCCAGCAGCCGAGGGTCCACCGGGGAGCTGTTTTTT. Protein product: CASSRGSTGELFF.

V usage is TRBV18 and J usage is TRBJ2-1, with TRBD1 as a possible D gene (6 bases). V lost 1 base and J lost 8, with 15 bases in between. This CDR3 contains 15 residues. Germline values: CDR1 KGHSH, CDR2 LQKENI. DNA for the CDR3: TGTGCCAGCTCACCACTAACGGGACATCGACATGAGCAGTTCTTC. Translated, it gives CASSPLTGHRHEQFF. The entire variable domain, with the rest obtained from reference TRBV18 and TRBJ2-1, is as follows: NAGVMQNPRHLVRRRGQEARLRCSPMKGHSHVYWYRQLPEEGLKFMVYLQKENIIDESGMPKERFSAEFPKEGPSILRIQQVVRGDSAAYFCASSPLTGHRHEQFFGPGTRLTVL.

The chain links TRBV29-1 to TRBJ2-2; D unclear. This CDR3 contains 10 residues. Trimming cost V 4 bases and J 7 bases, with 4 bases left between them. Looked up from germline, CDR1 is SQVTM and CDR2 is ANQGSEA. The DNA of the CDR3 is TGCAGCGTTGTTATCGGGGAGCTGTTTTTT. It is translated as CSVVIGELFF.

This rearrangement joins TRBV20-1 to TRBJ2-7; 7 positions agree with TRBD1. Germline loops: CDR1 DFQATT, CDR2 SNEGSKA (reference sequence). The CDR3 is made up of 11 amino acids. Losses at the gene ends were 4 bases for V and 4 bases for J; bases not matched to a gene: 1. The CDR3 nucleotides are TGCAGTGCTATGACAGGGTACGAGCAGTACTTC. Encoded protein: CSAMTGYEQYF.